These 5 T cell receptor beta chains were sequenced from one sample in a study of shared clonotypes between healthy human individuals. The table came from immunoSEQ multiplex PCR; TCRdb's copy has only in-frame clones and leaves some out. Seen here are about 2.4 million clones, around 90% observed once, and the top ten hold over 0.12%. Sequencing was carried out using naive CD4+ T cells sorted from blood. Subset noted: CD45RA+ positively selected. The receptors were sampled from a man aged 18 to 30 in good health.

The rearrangement uses TRBV5-6 and TRBJ1-1, with D unresolved. The length of the CDR3 is 15 residues. The V gene lost 1 base and the J gene lost 6 bases, with 16 bases spanning the gap. The germline V gene has CDR1 SGHDT and CDR2 YYEEEE. The CDR3, as DNA: TGTGCCAGCAGCTTGTATTGGGAAAGTACGTCTGAAGCTTTCTTT. This encodes CASSLYWESTSEAFF.

V is TRBV6-5 and J is TRBJ2-3, with a possible D match to TRBD1 (6 bases). The CDR3 spans 15 residues. Germline V lookup: CDR1 MNHEY, CDR2 SVGAGI. V was shortened by 2 bases and J by 5 bases, with 14 bases between the two germline ends. CDR3: CASSYLSLQGDTQYF. DNA of the CDR3: TGTGCCAGCAGTTACCTATCCTTACAGGGAGATACGCAGTATTTT.

About this clone itself: Other DNA sequences from this sample encode an identical CDR3 as well. The J gene is TRBJ2-5, the V gene TRBV6-5; D unclear. This CDR3 contains 13 residues. The V gene's germline CDR1 is MNHEY and CDR2 SVGAGI. V lost 0 bases to trimming and J lost 5 bases, with 7 bases between them. The DNA of the CDR3 is TGTGCCAGCAGTTACTCGGGCGGTGAGACCCAGTACTTC. It yields the protein CASSYSGGETQYF.

The chain is built from TRBV7-2 and TRBJ2-5, with D possibly being TRBD1 or TRBD2 (5 bases each). Deletions cut 4 bases from V and 5 bases from J, with 11 bases between. The germline gives CDR1 SGHTA, CDR2 FQGNSA. This CDR3 spans 13 amino acids. DNA of the CDR3: TGTGCCAGCAGCTGGGGGTTCGCGGAGACCCAGTACTTC. It yields the protein CASSWGFAETQYF.

The chain combines TRBV12-5 with TRBJ2-5; D gene ambiguous. The germline V and J ends were trimmed by 6 bases and 1 base, with 9 bases remaining between them. The CDR3 has 13 residues. Looked up from germline, CDR1 is LGHNT and CDR2 is FRNRAP. The CDR3 DNA sequence: TGTGCTAGTGGAACTGGGGTCCAAGAGACCCAGTACTTC. Translation: CASGTGVQETQYF.